This T cell receptor beta chain was identified during a study of blood T cell repertoires in COVID-19. Whole-study context: COVID-19 samples from acute and convalescent phases originated in the United States, Italy and Spain. PBMCs, B-cell-depleted T cells, or T cells provided the cDNA or gDNA that made up the material.

The CDR3 length is 16 residues. CDR1 is SGHRS, CDR2 YFSETQ, per germline. Trimming took 5 bases from V and 0 from J, leaving 15 bases between them. Authors' data handling: Amplifying reference gene primers gave estimates of nucleated cell counts. Libraries were prepared by immunoSEQ multiplex PCR; TCRdb keeps only in-frame clonotypes and omits some of them. V, J and clone size derive from that table, while D and trimming were established from the DNA sequence. The table lists nearly 50,000 clones, 70% to 90% of them singletons, with more than 13% in the top ten. Points on this clone: The sample contains more than one DNA sequence encoding this CDR3.

The receptor was isolated from a human donor in a cohort sampled during active COVID-19. This chain connects TRBV5-1 to TRBJ1-5; D is perhaps TRBD1 (6 bases). Sequencing input: peripheral blood. The CDR3 protein is CASSFLPGDSNQPQHF. The CDR3 bases are TGCGCCAGCAGTTTCCTTCCAGGGGATAGCAATCAGCCCCAGCATTTT.